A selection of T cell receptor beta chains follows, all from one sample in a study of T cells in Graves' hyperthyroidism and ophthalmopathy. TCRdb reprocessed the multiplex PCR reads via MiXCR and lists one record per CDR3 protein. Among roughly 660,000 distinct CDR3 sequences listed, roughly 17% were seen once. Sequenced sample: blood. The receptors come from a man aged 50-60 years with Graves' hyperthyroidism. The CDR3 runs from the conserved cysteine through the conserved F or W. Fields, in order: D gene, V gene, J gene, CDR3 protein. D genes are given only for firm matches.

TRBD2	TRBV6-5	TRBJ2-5	CASSYTLAELQETQYF
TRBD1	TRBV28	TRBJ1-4	CASSLPGTGAEKLFF
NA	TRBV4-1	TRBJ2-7	CASSTTESYEQYF
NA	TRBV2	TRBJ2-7	CASSATRGGEQYF
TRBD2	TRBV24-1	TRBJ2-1	CATSDLQVSGRANEQFF
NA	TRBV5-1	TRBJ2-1	CASSLGQNQYNEQFF
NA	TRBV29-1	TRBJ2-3	CSGLQGDTDTQYF
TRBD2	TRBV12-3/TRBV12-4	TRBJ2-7	CASRTGTSWSYEQYF
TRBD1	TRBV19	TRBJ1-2	CASRPTGILTNYGYTF
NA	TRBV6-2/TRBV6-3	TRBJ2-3	CASSPHLDGTDTQYF
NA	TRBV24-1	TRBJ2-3	CATSDPGASTDTQYF
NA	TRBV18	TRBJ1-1	CASAWGGNTEAFF
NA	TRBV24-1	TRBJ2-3	CATSDGRSTDTQYF
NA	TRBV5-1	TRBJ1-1	CASSQYGTVNTEAFF
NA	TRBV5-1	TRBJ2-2	CASSFATGRTGELFF
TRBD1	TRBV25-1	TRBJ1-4	CASSKGWTGVTNEKLFF
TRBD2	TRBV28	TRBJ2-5	CASSPAGGPLETQYF
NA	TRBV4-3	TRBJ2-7	CASSQVPSNYEQYF
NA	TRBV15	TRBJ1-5	CATSRDTNMGNQPQHF
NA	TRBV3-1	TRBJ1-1	CASSQRQEEAFF
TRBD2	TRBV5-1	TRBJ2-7	CASSQGLAGGTLYEQYF
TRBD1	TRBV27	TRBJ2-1	CASSLLALQGTYNEQFF
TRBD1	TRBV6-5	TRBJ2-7	CASSYSQGQGRHEQYF
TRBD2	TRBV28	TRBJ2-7	CATEDLEGRVPYEQYF
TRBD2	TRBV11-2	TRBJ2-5	CASSRSGGRQEETQYF
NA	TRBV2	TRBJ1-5	CASSVEEGGNQPQHF
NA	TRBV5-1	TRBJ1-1	CASVLGSTMNTEAFF